The rows below give T cell receptor beta chains drawn from one sample of a study of cytomegalovirus exposure and HLA in healthy donors. Using immunoSEQ multiplex PCR, the repertoire was profiled, and TCRdb retains in-frame clones only, with some absent. The data show fewer than 250,000 clones, with about 77% seen just once and more than 4% held by the top ten. The specimen sequenced was PBMCs. These TCRs come from a man aged 25-40 years in good health and CMV-seropositive. The CDR3 runs from the conserved cysteine through the conserved F or W. The order of the fields is V gene, D gene, CDR3 length, J gene, clone size, CDR3 protein, CDR3 DNA. A D gene is named only where the DNA matches it firmly. Clone size appears in some rows only: once, few, many, or a class for an expanded clone.

V: TRBV7-2; D: TRBD1; length: 13; J: TRBJ1-2; size: NA; CDR3: CASSSRQGYGYTF; DNA: TGTGCCAGCAGCTCCAGACAGGGCTATGGCTACACCTTC
V: TRBV7-7; D: NA; length: 13; J: TRBJ2-7; size: NA; CDR3: CASSLQRDSKQYF; DNA: TGTGCTAGCAGCTTACAGAGGGACTCCAAGCAGTACTTC
V: TRBV2; D: TRBD1; length: 14; J: TRBJ1-2; size: few; CDR3: CASSGDRGSAGYTF; DNA: TGTGCCAGCAGCGGGGACAGGGGGTCCGCGGGCTACACCTTC
V: TRBV6-6; D: TRBD2; length: 16; J: TRBJ2-1; size: NA; CDR3: CASTPLAGSRVNEQFF; DNA: TGTGCCAGCACCCCACTAGCGGGGTCCCGCGTTAATGAGCAGTTCTTC
V: TRBV9; D: NA; length: 12; J: TRBJ2-7; size: NA; CDR3: CASSATGYEQYF; DNA: TGTGCCAGCAGCGCTACCGGCTACGAGCAGTACTTC
V: TRBV30; D: NA; length: 12; J: TRBJ1-6; size: NA; CDR3: CAWRPGDSPLHF; DNA: TGTGCCTGGAGGCCAGGGGATTCACCCCTCCACTTT
V: TRBV4-2; D: NA; length: 15; J: TRBJ2-5; size: NA; CDR3: CASSQDEGRKETQYF; DNA: TGTGCCAGCAGCCAAGATGAGGGTAGAAAGGAGACCCAGTACTTC
V: TRBV9; D: NA; length: 14; J: TRBJ2-3; size: NA; CDR3: CASSGGKSPNTQYF; DNA: TGTGCCAGCAGCGGCGGAAAAAGCCCTAATACGCAGTATTTT
V: TRBV4-1; D: NA; length: 15; J: TRBJ1-2; size: few; CDR3: CASSQDLAETGGYTF; DNA: TGCGCCAGCAGCCAAGACTTGGCGGAGACGGGAGGCTACACCTTC
V: TRBV2; D: NA; length: 14; J: TRBJ2-5; size: NA; CDR3: CASSDSDRVAPQYF; DNA: TGTGCCAGCAGTGATTCTGATCGCGTAGCACCCCAGTACTTC
V: TRBV30; D: NA; length: 11; J: TRBJ1-2; size: once; CDR3: CAWSVRVGYTF; DNA: TGTGCCTGGAGTGTACGCGTTGGCTACACCTTC
V: TRBV5-3; D: TRBD1; length: 15; J: TRBJ2-2; size: once; CDR3: CATRGVGQDTGELFF; DNA: TGTGCCACCCGAGGGGTAGGACAGGACACCGGGGAGCTGTTTTTT
V: TRBV4-3; D: TRBD1; length: 14; J: TRBJ2-2; size: NA; CDR3: CASSQAQGRGELFF; DNA: TGCGCCAGCAGCCAAGCACAGGGGAGAGGGGAGCTGTTTTTT
V: TRBV2; D: TRBD1; length: 14; J: TRBJ2-5; size: NA; CDR3: CASSEGTGTETQYF; DNA: TGTGCCAGCAGTGAAGGGACAGGGACGGAGACCCAGTACTTC
V: TRBV7-3; D: NA; length: 13; J: TRBJ2-5; size: NA; CDR3: CASSSTGEGTQYF; DNA: TGTGCCAGCAGCTCGACAGGGGAGGGGACCCAGTACTTC
V: TRBV10-3; D: TRBD2; length: 17; J: TRBJ2-1; size: few; CDR3: CAIRGSVRAGGANEQFF; DNA: TGTGCCATCAGGGGGTCGGTCAGGGCGGGAGGGGCGAATGAGCAGTTCTTC
V: TRBV11-2; D: TRBD2; length: 14; J: TRBJ2-7; size: NA; CDR3: CASSLSGGADEQYF; DNA: TGTGCCAGCAGCCTTAGCGGGGGGGCAGACGAGCAGTACTTC
V: TRBV13; D: TRBD2; length: 15; J: TRBJ2-3; size: NA; CDR3: CASSLAGGGTDTQYF; DNA: TGTGCCAGCAGCTTAGCCGGGGGGGGCACAGATACGCAGTATTTT
V: TRBV19; D: NA; length: 12; J: TRBJ1-6; size: NA; CDR3: CASSIDNSPLHF; DNA: TGTGCCAGTAGTATCGATAATTCACCCCTCCACTTT
V: TRBV29-1; D: NA; length: 12; J: TRBJ2-3; size: NA; CDR3: CSVVEGADTQYF; DNA: TGCAGCGTTGTCGAGGGAGCCGATACGCAGTATTTT
V: TRBV6-5; D: NA; length: 14; J: TRBJ1-3; size: NA; CDR3: CASSTTGSGNTIYF; DNA: TGTGCCAGCAGTACCACAGGCTCTGGAAACACCATATATTTT
V: TRBV7-2; D: NA; length: 15; J: TRBJ1-1; size: few; CDR3: CASSLVAGESAEAFF; DNA: TGTGCCAGCAGCTTAGTCGCCGGGGAATCGGCTGAAGCTTTCTTT
V: TRBV29-1; D: NA; length: 12; J: TRBJ2-3; size: NA; CDR3: CSVGERVDTQYF; DNA: TGCAGCGTTGGGGAGCGGGTGGATACGCAGTATTTT
V: TRBV7-3; D: TRBD2; length: 15; J: TRBJ2-2; size: NA; CDR3: CASSPGLAGQGELFF; DNA: TGTGCCAGCAGCCCAGGACTAGCGGGGCAAGGGGAGCTGTTTTTT
V: TRBV5-5; D: TRBD1; length: 16; J: TRBJ2-2; size: NA; CDR3: CASSRTGTGNTGELFF; DNA: TGTGCCAGCAGCCGTACAGGGACAGGGAACACCGGGGAGCTGTTTTTT
V: TRBV29-1; D: NA; length: 11; J: TRBJ2-7; size: NA; CDR3: CSTLYRDEQYF; DNA: TGCAGCACTCTCTACCGGGACGAGCAGTACTTC
V: TRBV30; D: NA; length: 15; J: TRBJ1-3; size: NA; CDR3: CAWSPRGSSGNTIYF; DNA: TGTGCCTGGAGTCCCCGGGGGTCCTCTGGAAACACCATATATTTT
V: TRBV15; D: NA; length: 14; J: TRBJ2-1; size: NA; CDR3: CATSRDYQDNEQFF; DNA: TGTGCCACCAGCAGAGATTACCAGGACAATGAGCAGTTCTTC
V: TRBV7-9; D: NA; length: 15; J: TRBJ2-2; size: NA; CDR3: CASSTPGTYTGELFF; DNA: TGTGCCAGCAGCACCCCCGGGACTTACACCGGGGAGCTGTTTTTT
V: TRBV13; D: TRBD2; length: 15; J: TRBJ2-3; size: few; CDR3: CASSTGGLVADTQYF; DNA: TGTGCCAGCAGCACGGGGGGGCTTGTGGCAGATACGCAGTATTTT
V: TRBV11-3; D: TRBD2; length: 14; J: TRBJ2-2; size: once; CDR3: CASSQGLAPGELFF; DNA: TGTGCCAGCAGCCAGGGACTAGCGCCCGGGGAGCTGTTTTTT
V: TRBV6-1; D: TRBD1; length: 14; J: TRBJ1-1; size: NA; CDR3: CASGWTGEGTEAFF; DNA: TGTGCCAGCGGCTGGACAGGGGAGGGCACTGAAGCTTTCTTT
V: TRBV14; D: TRBD2; length: 19; J: TRBJ2-5; size: few; CDR3: CASSRPGAGAFAGRETQYF; DNA: TGTGCCAGCAGCCGGCCTGGGGCGGGAGCTTTCGCAGGTCGGGAGACCCAGTACTTC
V: TRBV2; D: NA; length: 15; J: TRBJ1-3; size: NA; CDR3: CASKETDYSGNTIYF; DNA: TGTGCCAGCAAAGAGACCGACTACTCTGGAAACACCATATATTTT
V: TRBV29-1; D: NA; length: 13; J: TRBJ1-2; size: NA; CDR3: CSVEVWTTRGYTF; DNA: TGCAGCGTTGAAGTTTGGACAACCCGAGGCTACACCTTC
V: TRBV28; D: NA; length: 17; J: TRBJ1-5; size: NA; CDR3: CASSLGGSPYSNQPQHF; DNA: TGTGCCAGCAGTTTGGGGGGGTCGCCCTATAGCAATCAGCCCCAGCATTTT
V: TRBV7-2; D: TRBD2; length: 13; J: TRBJ2-7; size: NA; CDR3: CASSPLAGVEQYF; DNA: TGTGCCAGCAGCCCCCTAGCGGGGGTCGAGCAGTACTTC
V: TRBV10-3; D: NA; length: 13; J: TRBJ1-5; size: NA; CDR3: CAAQGKRNQPQHF; DNA: TGTGCCGCCCAGGGAAAACGGAATCAGCCCCAGCATTTT
V: TRBV19; D: TRBD1; length: 14; J: TRBJ2-7; size: NA; CDR3: CASSIGTGRYEQYF; DNA: TGTGCCAGTAGTATCGGGACAGGACGCTACGAGCAGTACTTC
V: TRBV7-6; D: TRBD2; length: 17; J: TRBJ2-2; size: NA; CDR3: CASSPPTAGVRTGELFF; DNA: TGTGCCAGCAGCCCGCCCACCGCGGGAGTGAGGACCGGGGAGCTGTTTTTT
V: TRBV28; D: NA; length: 21; J: TRBJ2-1; size: NA; CDR3: CASRGPGRPTDVRDSYNEQFF; DNA: TGTGCCAGCAGGGGTCCGGGCCGACCCACGGACGTCCGGGACTCCTACAATGAGCAGTTCTTC
V: TRBV5-5; D: TRBD2; length: 17; J: TRBJ2-3; size: many; CDR3: CASSLEGRLAGADTQYF; DNA: TGTGCCAGCAGCTTGGAGGGTAGACTAGCGGGAGCCGATACGCAGTATTTT
V: TRBV11-3; D: TRBD1; length: 15; J: TRBJ1-1; size: once; CDR3: CASSFRVGRDSEAFF; DNA: TGTGCCAGCAGCTTCCGGGTGGGCCGGGACAGTGAAGCTTTCTTT
V: TRBV5-4; D: TRBD2; length: 14; J: TRBJ2-1; size: NA; CDR3: CASSLESGGGEQFF; DNA: TGTGCCAGCAGCTTGGAGTCGGGCGGGGGTGAGCAGTTCTTC
V: TRBV4-2; D: TRBD1; length: 16; J: TRBJ1-2; size: NA; CDR3: CASSQDRQGANYGYTF; DNA: TGTGCCAGCAGCCAAGACCGACAGGGGGCGAACTATGGCTACACCTTC
V: TRBV10-3; D: NA; length: 17; J: TRBJ2-6; size: few; CDR3: CAISEEVAYTGANVLTF; DNA: TGTGCCATCAGTGAGGAGGTAGCTTATACTGGGGCCAACGTCCTGACTTTC
V: TRBV18; D: TRBD2; length: 14; J: TRBJ2-7; size: NA; CDR3: CASSPTSGSYEQYF; DNA: TGTGCCAGCTCACCTACTAGCGGGAGCTACGAGCAGTACTTC
V: TRBV30; D: NA; length: 13; J: TRBJ1-3; size: NA; CDR3: CACDADSGNTIYF; DNA: TGTGCCTGCGACGCGGACTCTGGAAACACCATATATTTT
V: TRBV6-5; D: NA; length: 14; J: TRBJ2-7; size: NA; CDR3: CASSYRLGNYEQYF; DNA: TGTGCCAGCAGTTACAGGCTAGGAAACTACGAGCAGTACTTC
V: TRBV5-1; D: NA; length: 15; J: TRBJ1-3; size: few; CDR3: CASSLGRVTGNTIYF; DNA: TGCGCCAGCAGCTTGGGGAGAGTCACTGGAAACACCATATATTTT
V: TRBV27; D: TRBD2; length: 17; J: TRBJ2-2; size: NA; CDR3: CASSLAGRGVETGELFF; DNA: TGTGCCAGCAGTTTAGCCGGTCGGGGGGTAGAAACCGGGGAGCTGTTTTTT
V: TRBV7-9; D: TRBD2; length: 13; J: TRBJ2-1; size: NA; CDR3: CASSPLERREFLF; DNA: TGTGCCAGCAGCCCCCTGGAACGGCGGGAGTTTCTCTTC
V: TRBV7-3; D: NA; length: 13; J: TRBJ2-3; size: NA; CDR3: CASSLSVTDTQYF; DNA: TGTGCCAGCAGCTTGTCGGTCACAGATACGCAGTATTTT
V: TRBV12-5; D: NA; length: 14; J: TRBJ2-7; size: NA; CDR3: CASAHRGVRHEQYF; DNA: TGTGCTAGTGCCCATCGCGGCGTTAGGCACGAGCAGTACTTC
V: TRBV5-6; D: TRBD2; length: 18; J: TRBJ2-1; size: many; CDR3: CASSLGLAGGLSYNEQFF; DNA: TGTGCCAGCAGCTTGGGACTAGCGGGAGGCCTCTCCTACAATGAGCAGTTCTTC
V: TRBV14; D: TRBD2; length: 15; J: TRBJ2-3; size: NA; CDR3: CASSQDGRAGDTQYF; DNA: TGTGCCAGCAGCCAAGACGGGAGGGCGGGAGATACGCAGTATTTT
V: TRBV9; D: TRBD1; length: 15; J: TRBJ2-2; size: few; CDR3: CASSGRQGATGELFF; DNA: TGTGCCAGCAGCGGGCGACAGGGGGCTACCGGGGAGCTGTTTTTT
V: TRBV9; D: TRBD1; length: 15; J: TRBJ2-3; size: NA; CDR3: CASSVAQGGTDTQYF; DNA: TGTGCCAGCAGCGTAGCCCAGGGGGGCACAGATACGCAGTATTTT
V: TRBV7-8; D: NA; length: 16; J: TRBJ2-7; size: few; CDR3: CASSLGSSGNSYEQYF; DNA: TGTGCCAGCAGCTTAGGTTCCTCAGGGAACTCCTACGAGCAGTACTTC